A single sample is the source of the 26 T cell receptor beta chains below, sequenced in a study of radiotherapy plus CTLA-4 blockade in lung cancer. Clones were sequenced by immunoSEQ multiplex PCR, and TCRdb holds only the in-frame ones, with some missing. The sample lists about 51,000 clones; 77% were seen once. The sequences come from peripheral blood, collected from a patient treated with radiotherapy plus ipilimumab. These TCRs come from a human donor with non-small cell lung cancer whose response to radiotherapy plus ipilimumab could not be evaluated.

V and J are TRBV6-5 and TRBJ2-7; maybe TRBD2 (6 bases). Deletions cut 0 bases from V and 2 bases from J, with 8 bases between. The CDR3 spans 14 residues. CDR1 and CDR2 from the germline V gene are MNHEY and SVGAGI. Here the CDR3 DNA reads TGTGCCAGCAGTTACTCCGCGGGACCCTACGAGCAGTACTTC. This sequence encodes CASSYSAGPYEQYF.

V and J are TRBV5-1 and TRBJ2-5; 15 bases are shared with TRBD2. V shed 5 bases, J shed 5 bases, and the junction held 7 bases outside the gene matches. The length of the CDR3 is 16 residues. Germline V gene sequence: CDR1 SGHRS, CDR2 YFSETQ. CDR3 coding DNA: TGCGCCAGCAGTCCGGGACTAGCGGGAGGAGGGGAGACCCAGTACTTC. It yields the protein CASSPGLAGGGETQYF.

The rearrangement uses TRBV27 and TRBJ2-1; the match to TRBD2 covers 11 bases. This CDR3 region has 15 residues. The J segment lost 4 bases and the V segment lost 5 bases, leaving 4 bases of the junction unmatched. CDR1 MNHEY and CDR2 SMNVEV come from the germline V gene (reference sequence). CDR3 DNA: TGTGCCAGCAGTCCCGGGACTAGCGGTTACAATGAGCAGTTCTTC. Protein product: CASSPGTSGYNEQFF.

This rearrangement joins TRBV30 to TRBJ2-7, with a possible D match to TRBD1 (6 bases). CDR1 GTSNPN and CDR2 SVGIG come from the germline V gene (reference sequence). The CDR3 runs 12 residues. Between the trimmed V and J ends, which lost 4 bases and 3 bases, there was a span of 10 bases. In nucleotides, the CDR3 is TGTGCCTGGAAATTAGGGGGCTACGAGCAGTACTTC. As protein: CAWKLGGYEQYF.

The chain is built from TRBV11-3 and TRBJ2-3, with D maybe TRBD2 (6 bases). Germline CDR1 and CDR2: SGHNT and YENEEA. The CDR3 has 15 amino acids. Trimming took off 1 base at V and 6 bases at J, with 14 bases between the two ends. The CDR3 here is CASSLVGGSLDTQYF. The CDR3 region has the DNA TGTGCCAGCAGCTTAGTTGGAGGGTCTTTGGATACGCAGTATTTT.

The rearrangement joins TRBV9 to TRBJ2-5, with 13 bases lining up with TRBD2. The CDR3 spans 15 residues. The germline V gene encodes CDR1 SGDLS and CDR2 YYNGEE. The V and J ends lost 3 bases and 4 bases, in that order; junction bases with no gene match: 3. The CDR3 nucleotides read TGTGCCAGCAGCGGGGGGACTAGCGGGGTAGAGACCCAGTACTTC. It specifies CASSGGTSGVETQYF.

V is TRBV27 and J is TRBJ2-2, with D uncertain. V gave up 6 bases and J gave up 5 bases, with 10 bases separating them. From germline, CDR1 is MNHEY and CDR2 SMNVEV (reference sequence). This CDR3 has 13 residues. The CDR3 coding sequence is TGTGCCAGCAGCCTTCTCCGGACCGGGGAGCTGTTTTTT. It specifies CASSLLRTGELFF.

The chain combines TRBV7-2 with TRBJ1-5, with D hard to call. Trimming stripped 0 bases from V and 5 bases from J, with 8 bases between. The CDR3 totals 14 residues. Germline CDR1 reads SGHTA; CDR2 reads FQGNSA. The CDR3 nucleotides read TGTGCCAGCAGCTTAGCGCGAGGAGATCAGCCCCAGCATTTT. Residues: CASSLARGDQPQHF.

The V call is TRBV21-1, the J call TRBJ2-3; TRBD2, the D gene given by the table, was not confirmed from the DNA. TRBV21-1 is termed a pseudogene. The CDR3 covers 16 residues. CDR3 bases: TGTGCCAGCAGCACCGGACTAGCGGGGAAAACAGATACGCAGTATTTT. Its translation is CASSTGLAGKTDTQYF.

The chain links TRBV19 to TRBJ1-5, with D unresolved. CDR3 length equals 12 residues. CDR1 and CDR2 from the germline V gene are LNHDA and SQIVND (reference sequence). Trimming took 7 bases from V and 3 from J, leaving 7 bases between them. The chain's CDR3 is CASTRDNQPQHF. The CDR3 DNA reads as TGTGCCAGTACTCGGGACAATCAGCCCCAGCATTTT.

This chain joins TRBV29-1 and TRBJ1-6, with D perhaps TRBD1 (6 bases). CDR3 size: 13 residues. V was clipped by 6 bases and J by 7 bases, with 13 bases between them. CDR1 SQVTM and CDR2 ANQGSEA come from the germline V gene. The CDR3, as DNA: TGCAGCGTGCAGGGGAGCTCAAATTCACCCCTCCACTTT. Protein: CSVQGSSNSPLHF.

The chain recombines TRBV15 with TRBJ1-1; 10 nucleotides match TRBD1. CDR1 is LNHNV, CDR2 YYDKDF, per germline (reference sequence). V was clipped by 0 bases and J by 7 bases; unmatched bases: 5. This CDR3 is built from 15 residues. In DNA form, the CDR3 reads TGTGCCACCAGCAGAGAGGGACAGGGGCTGGGTGAAGCTTTCTTT. This codes for CATSREGQGLGEAFF.

The chain is built from TRBV4-2 and TRBJ2-3; 9 bases line up with TRBD1. After removal of 2 bases from V and 6 bases from J, the junction contained 6 bases not matched to a gene. The CDR3 sequence is 15 residues long. Germline-derived CDR1 and CDR2 are LGHNA and YNFKEQ. DNA of the CDR3: TGTGCCAGCAGCCAATGGGACAGGGAAGCGGATACGCAGTATTTT. Translated: CASSQWDREADTQYF.

V usage is TRBV5-4 and J usage is TRBJ1-1; 12 bases agree with TRBD1. After removal of 3 bases from V and 5 bases from J, the junction contained 8 bases not matched to a gene. From germline, CDR1 is SGHNT and CDR2 YYREEE (reference sequence). The length of the CDR3 is 16 residues. The CDR3 nucleotides read TGTGCCAGCAGCTGGGACAGGGGGCAAGTAAATACTGAAGCTTTCTTT. Amino acid sequence: CASSWDRGQVNTEAFF.

The chain has TRBV7-2 and TRBJ1-1, with D possibly being TRBD1 (6 bases). V shed 5 bases and J shed 1 base, with 14 bases lying between them. The germline CDR1 and CDR2 sequences are SGHTA and FQGNSA. The CDR3 runs to 15 residues. CDR3 in DNA: TGTGCCAGCAGCGAAACAGGGTGGCGGAACACTGAAGCTTTCTTT. Its protein product is CASSETGWRNTEAFF.

A note on this clone: Other DNA sequences of this sample code for an identical CDR3. The CDR3, as DNA: TGCGCCACCCTACCGGGACAGTCTAACTATGGCTACACCTTC. Protein: CATLPGQSNYGYTF. The V and J genes are TRBV10-1 and TRBJ1-2, with 7 nucleotides matching TRBD1. CDR3 length: 14 amino acids. V shed 10 bases and J 0 bases; nucleotides not matched to a gene: 8. Germline CDR1 WNHNN, CDR2 SYGVQD (reference sequence).

This chain joins TRBV2 and TRBJ2-7, with 8 bases aligning to TRBD2. This CDR3 contains 13 residues. V dropped 8 bases and J dropped 3; count of bases not matched to a gene: 6. Germline values: CDR1 SNHLY, CDR2 FYNNEI. CDR3 bases: TGTGCCAGCCGGACGGGGGGGGTCTACGAGCAGTACTTC. Translated: CASRTGGVYEQYF.

The rearrangement links TRBV30 to TRBJ2-7, with 9 bases fitting TRBD2. With 0 bases clipped from V and 0 bases from J, the junction kept 15 bases outside the gene matches. The CDR3 loop spans 19 amino acids. Looked up from germline, CDR1 is GTSNPN and CDR2 is SVGIG (reference sequence). CDR3 in DNA: TGTGCCTGGAGTGTGAGGCGGGGGGGCGTGCTCCGATACTCCTACGAGCAGTACTTC. Translating gives CAWSVRRGGVLRYSYEQYF.

This clone has a single count. The rearrangement uses TRBV30 and TRBJ1-2; D is undetermined. Per the germline V gene, CDR1 is GTSNPN and CDR2 is SVGIG (reference sequence). CDR3 length: 12 residues. Trimming stripped 0 bases from V and 4 bases from J, with 6 bases between. CDR3: CAWSVWAYGYTF. Here the CDR3 DNA reads TGTGCCTGGAGTGTTTGGGCCTATGGCTACACCTTC.

This chain links TRBV28 with TRBJ2-3; TRBD2 matches at 7 bases. The ends lost 5 bases at V and 6 bases at J; junction bases unmatched: 8. Germline assignment: CDR1 MDHEN and CDR2 SYDVKM. The CDR3 totals 14 residues. DNA for the CDR3: TGTGCCAGCAGTCCCTGGACTAGACGTGATACGCAGTATTTT. It specifies CASSPWTRRDTQYF.

This clone was seen more than once but under ten times. This chain connects TRBV19 to TRBJ1-4; 9 nucleotides line up with TRBD1. The CDR3 is 13 amino acids. V lost 9 bases to trimming and J lost 3 bases; unmatched junction nucleotides: 2. Germline V lookup: CDR1 LNHDA, CDR2 SQIVND (reference sequence). CDR3 loop: CASRTGANEKLFF. The CDR3 nucleotides are TGTGCCAGCAGGACAGGGGCTAATGAAAAACTGTTTTTT.

A single count supports this clone. V usage is TRBV25-1 and J usage is TRBJ2-2; D remains unclear. Trimming removed 4 bases at V and 0 bases at J, with 18 bases between. Germline V CDR1 and CDR2: MGHDK, SYGVNS. CDR3 length equals 18 residues. CDR3 amino acids: CASSAFPTAPSNTGELFF. CDR3 sequence (DNA): TGTGCCAGCAGTGCCTTCCCCACAGCCCCCTCGAACACCGGGGAGCTGTTTTTT.

The rearrangement uses TRBV2 and TRBJ2-5; 7 bases match TRBD1. V trimming: 8 bases; J trimming: 2 bases; junction bases outside the gene matches: 5. Per the germline V gene, CDR1 is SNHLY and CDR2 is FYNNEI. This CDR3 has 13 amino acids. CDR3 DNA sequence: TGTGCCAGCGCCGGGACAGCTCAAGAGACCCAGTACTTC. It translates to CASAGTAQETQYF.

V gene TRBV6-6 combines with J gene TRBJ1-4; TRBD1 aligns across 9 bases. The germline gives CDR1 MNHNY, CDR2 SVGAGI (reference sequence). The V gene end was trimmed by 4 bases and the J gene end by 8 bases; junction bases not matched to a gene: 8. The CDR3 sequence is 15 residues long. The CDR3 sequence: CASSLSGTGREKLFF. The CDR3 DNA follows: TGTGCCAGCAGTTTATCCGGGACAGGGAGGGAAAAACTGTTTTTT.

This clone was detected once. The chain has TRBV10-3 and TRBJ2-5; 8 bases line up with TRBD2. V trimming: 8 bases; J trimming: 2 bases; junction bases outside the gene matches: 4. Looked up from germline, CDR1 is ENHRY and CDR2 is SYGVKD. The CDR3 has 13 residues. The CDR3 region is CAIGAGVQETQYF. The CDR3 DNA reads TGTGCCATCGGAGCGGGAGTTCAAGAGACCCAGTACTTC.

This chain uses TRBV25-1 with TRBJ1-3; TRBD1 is a possible D gene (5 bases). V lost 2 bases to trimming and J lost 4 bases, with 9 bases between them. CDR1 MGHDK and CDR2 SYGVNS come from the germline V gene. The CDR3 runs 14 residues. In nucleotides, the CDR3 is TGTGCCAGCAGTGAACCAGGGTCAGGAAACACCATATATTTT. This encodes CASSEPGSGNTIYF. The full variable domain, completed using reference TRBV25-1 and TRBJ1-3, is EADIYQTPRYLVIGTGKKITLECSQTMGHDKMYWYQQDPGMELHLIHYSYGVNSTEKGDLSSESTVSRIRTEHFPLTLESARPSHTSQYLCASSEPGSGNTIYFGEGSWLTVV.